The clone carrying this TCR beta chain occurred a few times. Its antigen is as yet unknown. Following extraction, RNA underwent reverse transcription to cDNA, which served as the sequencing template. Here immunoSEQ multiplex PCR was the method, and the copy in TCRdb shows in-frame clones only, minus some. Altogether some 200,000 clones are present, roughly three fifths being singletons, with the ten largest covering under 5%. The sample originates from a study of CD8+ T cells in alopecia areata. Study results and limitations: Higher clonality and more expanded CD8+ clones appeared in lesional than normal scalp.

Looked up from germline, CDR1 is SEHNR and CDR2 is FQNEAQ (reference sequence). The CDR3 contains 15 residues. Trimming pared 5 bases from V and 3 bases from J, leaving 14 bases between. Input material: CD8+ T cells sorted from blood. The chain uses TRBV7-9 and TRBJ2-1, with D possibly TRBD1 on 6 matching bases. The receptor comes from a human donor in good health. CDR3 region: CASSATGTLYNEQFF. CDR3 bases: TGTGCCAGCAGCGCGACCGGGACACTCTACAATGAGCAGTTCTTC.